The 29 T cell receptor beta chains below all came from one sample that was sequenced in a study of T cells in Graves' hyperthyroidism and ophthalmopathy. RNA transcripts yielded amplified TCR beta CDR3 regions. A set of HTBI primers served as the primers for a first-round RT-PCR of the TCR CDR3. From the multiplex PCR reads, TCRdb called clonotypes with MiXCR, one entry per CDR3 protein. The table includes some 320,000 distinct CDR3 sequences, roughly 15% detected once. The specimen was blood. These receptors all stem from a woman aged 35 to 49 with Graves' ophthalmopathy.

The chain recombines TRBV7-2 with TRBJ2-7; either TRBD1 or TRBD2 may fit D (5 bases each). Germline V lookup: CDR1 SGHTA, CDR2 FQGNSA. With 1 base removed from V and 4 bases from J, the gap between germline ends came to 11 bases. The CDR3 consists of 14 residues. CDR3 region: CASSLGRGRYEQYF. DNA for the CDR3: TGTGCCAGCAGCTTAGGCCGGGGCCGTTACGAGCAGTACTTC.

The rearrangement links TRBV6-1 to TRBJ2-3, with TRBD1 matching 8 bases. The CDR3 is 16 residues long. With V trimmed by 6 bases and J by 2 bases, 10 bases remained unmatched. Germline CDR1 MNHNS, CDR2 SASEGT. The chain's CDR3 is CASRASGTGSTDTQYF. The CDR3 DNA follows: TGTGCCAGCAGGGCCTCCGGGACAGGTTCCACAGATACGCAGTATTTT.

This clonotype was observed at least ten times. The rearrangement joins TRBV27 to TRBJ2-7; 8 bases line up with TRBD1. The CDR3 covers 15 residues. CDR1 and CDR2 from the germline V gene are MNHEY and SMNVEV (reference sequence). The V segment lost 1 base and the J segment 5 bases; nucleotides outside the gene matches: 7. The CDR3 region is CASSLFRTGFDEQYF. DNA of the CDR3: TGTGCCAGCAGTTTATTCAGGACAGGGTTTGACGAGCAGTACTTC.

This clonotype was counted a few times. The chain is built from TRBV28 and TRBJ2-1; D is unclear. Germline CDR1 reads MDHEN; CDR2 reads SYDVKM. The CDR3 extends over 13 amino acids. Trimming took 6 bases from V and 10 from J, leaving 16 bases between them. The CDR3 loop reads CASRAPTQSEQFF. CDR3 nucleotide sequence: TGTGCCAGCAGGGCTCCGACCCAAAGCGAGCAGTTCTTC.

As regards this clonotype: This may stem from a read error, because a much larger clone lies one nucleotide away. V usage is TRBV3-1 and J usage is TRBJ2-5, with 7 positions matching TRBD1. This CDR3 is 15 amino acids long. V trimming: 1 base; J trimming: 9 bases; junction bases outside the gene matches: 11. Germline V lookup: CDR1 LGHDT, CDR2 YNNKEL (reference sequence). CDR3 amino acids: CASSQARGSPVAQYF. In DNA, the CDR3 is TGTGCCAGCAGCCAAGCCAGGGGGAGCCCAGTGGCCCAGTACTTC.

This clonotype was observed many times. The J gene is TRBJ1-1, the V gene TRBV2, with 7 positions matching TRBD1. Per germline, CDR1 SNHLY and CDR2 FYNNEI. Germline trimming cut 5 bases from V and 8 bases from J; bases unmatched to any gene: 8. The CDR3 is 13 amino acids. CDR3 region: CASSLGQTGEAFF. CDR3 DNA sequence: TGTGCCAGCAGTTTGGGACAGACGGGCGAAGCTTTCTTT.

This clonotype was counted at least ten times. The gene calls are TRBV10-3 and TRBJ1-1, with D tentatively TRBD1 (5 bases). The V end lost 1 base, the J end lost 1 base, and 16 bases lay between the germline ends. The CDR3 runs 17 residues. The germline CDR1 and CDR2 sequences are ENHRY and SYGVKD. This CDR3 reads CAISEWPGPRRNTEAFF. For the CDR3, the DNA is TGTGCCATCAGTGAGTGGCCGGGGCCGCGGCGGAACACTGAAGCTTTCTTT.

This clonotype was counted between two and nine times. The chain links TRBV7-9 to TRBJ1-4; 8 bases line up with TRBD1. Germline V gene lookup returns CDR1 SEHNR and CDR2 FQNEAQ (reference sequence). This CDR3 has 14 residues. The V and J ends lost 5 bases and 5 bases, in that order; junction bases with no gene match: 4. CDR3 amino acids: CASSIRQGNEKLFF. CDR3 coding DNA: TGTGCCAGCAGCATAAGACAGGGGAATGAAAAACTGTTTTTT.

Ten or more counts support this clonotype. The chain has TRBV28 and TRBJ2-1; TRBD2 matches at 12 bases. CDR3 length: 17 amino acids. The germline CDR1 and CDR2 sequences are MDHEN and SYDVKM. V gave up 4 bases and J gave up 0 bases; unmatched junction bases: 4. The CDR3 DNA is TGTGCCAGCAGTTGGATGACTAGCGGGAGCTCCTACAATGAGCAGTTCTTC. This encodes CASSWMTSGSSYNEQFF. The complete variable domain, with remaining parts taken from reference TRBV28 and TRBJ2-1, reads DVKVTQSSRYLVKRTGEKVFLECVQDMDHENMFWYRQDPGLGLRLIYFSYDVKMKEKGDIPEGYSVSREKKERFSLILESASTNQTSMYLCASSWMTSGSSYNEQFFGPGTRLTVL.

The chain couples TRBV12-3 or TRBV12-4 to TRBJ2-5, with unresolved D. CDR3 length equals 14 residues. Trimming took 2 bases from V and 2 from J, leaving 9 bases between them. CDR3 sequence: CASSLWSYQETQYF. For the CDR3, the DNA is TGTGCCAGCAGTTTATGGAGCTATCAAGAGACCCAGTACTTC.

The chain uses TRBV19 and TRBJ1-5; D is unresolved. Germline lookup yields CDR1 LNHDA and CDR2 SQIVND (reference sequence). The CDR3 covers 14 residues. Trimming took 3 bases from V and 3 from J, leaving 9 bases between them. In nucleotides, the CDR3 is TGTGCCAGTAGTATCGGGGATACCAATCAGCCCCAGCATTTT. The encoded protein is CASSIGDTNQPQHF.

V gene TRBV13 combines with J gene TRBJ2-1; TRBD1 matches at 12 bases. Trimming cost V 3 bases and J 10 bases; bases outside gene matches: 10. From germline, CDR1 is PRHDT and CDR2 FYEKMQ (reference sequence). This CDR3 has 16 amino acids. CDR3 sequence (DNA): TGTGCCAGCAGCTTCTGGGACAGGGGGCGGGACCGGGAGCAGTTCTTC. Encoded protein: CASSFWDRGRDREQFF.

The sample holds a few counts of this clonotype. The rearrangement uses TRBV7-9 and TRBJ1-6; D unresolved. Germline values: CDR1 SEHNR, CDR2 FQNEAQ (reference sequence). The CDR3 runs 14 residues. V was trimmed by 1 base and J by 9 bases, leaving 10 bases between them. The CDR3 loop reads CASSLGPGFSPLHF. The CDR3, as DNA: TGTGCCAGCAGCTTAGGTCCGGGTTTTTCACCCCTCCACTTT. Full variable domain (rest looked up from reference TRBV7-9 and TRBJ1-6): DTGVSQNPRHKITKRGQNVTFRCDPISEHNRLYWYRQTLGQGPEFLTYFQNEAQLEKSRLLSDRFSAERPKGSFSTLEIQRTEQGDSAMYLCASSLGPGFSPLHFGNGTRLTVT.

This clonotype occurred a few times. The chain has TRBV19 and TRBJ2-2, with D possibly being TRBD2 (6 bases). This CDR3 region has 14 residues. Trimming stripped 4 bases from V and 6 bases from J, with 12 bases between. Germline CDR1 LNHDA, CDR2 SQIVND (reference sequence). The CDR3 DNA reads TGTGCCAGTAGTACAGGAGGGTTTTCCGGGGAGCTGTTTTTT. It encodes CASSTGGFSGELFF.

The chain combines TRBV19 with TRBJ1-3; possibly TRBD1 for D (6 bases). The CDR3 runs to 16 residues. CDR1 and CDR2 from the germline V gene are LNHDA and SQIVND (reference sequence). Deletions cut 5 bases from V and 0 bases from J, with 14 bases between. CDR3 nucleotide sequence: TGTGCCAGTAGTTCGGGGGCCACTTTCTCTGGAAACACCATATATTTT. Protein sequence: CASSSGATFSGNTIYF.

Worth noting for this clonotype: A read error may explain this, as a much larger clone is one base away. This chain links TRBV27 with TRBJ2-7; D not resolved. This CDR3 comprises 15 residues. V shed 5 bases and J shed 2 bases, with 16 bases lying between them. Germline V gene sequence: CDR1 MNHEY, CDR2 SMNVEV (reference sequence). CDR3 DNA sequence: TGTGCCAGCAGTCTCTCCTCGGACGGAGCCTACGAGCAGTACTTC. Translation: CASSLSSDGAYEQYF.

V gene TRBV3-1 combines with J gene TRBJ2-3, with unresolved D. V shed 0 bases and J shed 6 bases, with 13 bases lying between them. CDR3 length: 15 amino acids. CDR1 and CDR2 (germline): LGHDT, YNNKEL (reference sequence). The CDR3 DNA reads TGTGCCAGCAGCCAAGACGGAAGCCTGCGGGATACGCAGTATTTT. As protein: CASSQDGSLRDTQYF.

V gene TRBV29-1 combines with J gene TRBJ2-2; possibly TRBD1 or TRBD2 for D (5 bases each). The germline V and J ends were trimmed by 7 bases and 0 bases, with 9 bases remaining between them. The CDR3 extends over 13 amino acids. The germline CDR1 and CDR2 sequences are SQVTM and ANQGSEA. This chain's CDR3 is CSGGKPNTGELFF. The CDR3 DNA reads as TGCAGCGGGGGGAAGCCGAACACCGGGGAGCTGTTTTTT.

In DNA form, the CDR3 reads TGTGCCAGCAGCTTCCAACCGGGACTTCAAGAGACCCAGTACTTC. Translated, it gives CASSFQPGLQETQYF. V and J are TRBV7-9 and TRBJ2-5; a possible D gene is TRBD2 (6 bases). The CDR3 loop spans 15 amino acids. Germline assignment: CDR1 SEHNR and CDR2 FQNEAQ (reference sequence). The V gene lost 3 bases and the J gene lost 2 bases, with 13 bases spanning the gap.

This clonotype showed up just a few times. The V gene is TRBV14, the J gene TRBJ2-7, with 11 bases fitting TRBD2. Germline loops: CDR1 SGHDN, CDR2 FVKESK. The trim removed 4 bases at V and 3 bases at J, leaving 5 bases unmatched. CDR3 length: 15 amino acids. The CDR3 DNA follows: TGTGCCAGCAGCCCTAGACTAGCGGGACTCTACGAGCAGTACTTC. Its translation: CASSPRLAGLYEQYF.

The sample holds many counts of this clonotype. This chain connects TRBV5-5 to TRBJ2-7, with D perhaps TRBD2 (6 bases). Germline CDR1 and CDR2: SGHKS and YYEKEE (reference sequence). The CDR3 runs to 15 residues. V lost 3 bases and J lost 3, with 16 bases in between. This CDR3 is CASSWGGEDYYEQYF. In DNA, the CDR3 is TGTGCCAGCAGCTGGGGTGGGGAGGACTACTACGAGCAGTACTTC.

This clonotype was found many times. This chain links TRBV9 with TRBJ1-1; tentatively, D is TRBD1 (5 bases). Trimming cost V 4 bases and J 5 bases, with 12 bases left between them. This CDR3 region has 13 residues. Germline CDR1 SGDLS, CDR2 YYNGEE. CDR3 bases: TGTGCCAGCAGCTTCTTTGGGGGGACTGAAGCTTTCTTT. Its protein is CASSFFGGTEAFF.

In DNA, the CDR3 is TGTGCCAGCAGTACCCCAATGGGGTCCCATGAGCAGTTCTTC. Translating gives CASSTPMGSHEQFF. The chain combines TRBV27 with TRBJ2-1; D unresolved. From germline, CDR1 is MNHEY and CDR2 SMNVEV (reference sequence). CDR3 length: 14 residues. V was cut by 5 bases and J by 8 bases, with 16 bases left in between.

The chain combines TRBV11-2 with TRBJ2-6; 9 nucleotides agree with TRBD1. This CDR3 region has 18 residues. The germline gives CDR1 SGHAT, CDR2 FQNNGV. The junction had 8 bases not matched to a gene; V was cut back by 5 bases and J by 0 bases. The CDR3 DNA reads TGTGCCAGCAGCCTTCTGCCGGGACAGGGCTCTGGGGCCAACGTCCTGACTTTC. Its translation: CASSLLPGQGSGANVLTF.

The chain couples TRBV5-1 to TRBJ2-3, with D uncertain. Germline V gene lookup returns CDR1 SGHRS and CDR2 YFSETQ. This CDR3 is 14 amino acids long. V shed 4 bases and J shed 5 bases, with 14 bases lying between them. The CDR3 DNA reads TGCGCCAGCAGCCCGCAGGAGTTTGGAGATACGCAGTATTTT. Its protein is CASSPQEFGDTQYF. The full variable domain, completed using reference TRBV5-1 and TRBJ2-3, is KAGVTQTPRYLIKTRGQQVTLSCSPISGHRSVSWYQQTPGQGLQFLFEYFSETQRNKGNFPGRFSGRQFSNSRSEMNVSTLELGDSALYLCASSPQEFGDTQYFGPGTRLTVL.

This clonotype was found many times. J is TRBJ2-2 and V is TRBV12-5, with D possibly matching TRBD1 (6 bases). Trimming took 7 bases from V and 7 from J, leaving 19 bases between them. CDR3 length: 15 residues. Germline CDR1 and CDR2: LGHNT and FRNRAP. The CDR3 sequence: CASAFHGGRIGELFF. The CDR3, as DNA: TGTGCTAGTGCTTTCCATGGGGGCCGGATCGGGGAGCTGTTTTTT.

This clonotype was observed at least ten times. This chain connects TRBV28 to TRBJ2-7; possibly TRBD2 for D (6 bases). This CDR3 region has 12 residues. Trimming stripped 0 bases from V and 6 bases from J, with 6 bases between. Per germline, CDR1 MDHEN and CDR2 SYDVKM. The CDR3 DNA sequence: TGTGCCAGCAGTTTATGGGGGGGCGAGCAGTACTTC. It is translated as CASSLWGGEQYF.

In this sample, this clonotype turned up a few times. The V and J genes are TRBV20-1 and TRBJ2-3, with D possibly matching TRBD2 (6 bases). V was cut by 1 base and J by 5 bases, with 10 bases left in between. This CDR3 comprises 13 residues. Per the germline V gene, CDR1 is DFQATT and CDR2 is SNEGSKA (reference sequence). The CDR3 DNA reads as TGCAGTGCTAGAGCCGCCGGGGGAGATACGCAGTATTTT. This translates into CSARAAGGDTQYF.

This clonotype has a count of ten or more. The chain links TRBV20-1 to TRBJ2-3; TRBD2 agrees at 9 bases. Germline-derived CDR1 and CDR2 are DFQATT and SNEGSKA (reference sequence). The CDR3 is 13 amino acids. V trimming: 7 bases; J trimming: 1 base; junction bases outside the gene matches: 3. The CDR3 spells CSVGGGGTDTQYF. The CDR3 nucleotides read TGCAGTGTAGGCGGGGGGGGCACAGATACGCAGTATTTT.